The 29 T cell receptor beta chains below come from one sample, sequenced in a study of blood T cell repertoires in COVID-19 (TCRdb year 2020). The library came from the immunoSEQ multiplex PCR assay. TCRdb re-hosts the immuneACCESS table, in-frame sequences only. Its copies lack some clones; in the studies checked, an unresolved V gene accounts for under half of them, and the cause for the rest is not known. This sample lists about 340,000 clones; approximately 87% were detected once. Over 6% of the sample lies in the top ten. Sequenced: peripheral blood. The receptors derive from a woman aged 45-65 years with COVID-19, enrolled during active disease.

The rearrangement joins TRBV2 to TRBJ2-1; D gene unclear. This CDR3 region has 13 residues. With 5 bases removed from V and 2 bases from J, the gap between germline ends came to 7 bases. CDR1 SNHLY and CDR2 FYNNEI come from the germline V gene. In nucleotides, the CDR3 is TGTGCCAGCAGTACGAGAGCCTACAATGAGCAGTTCTTC. Amino acid sequence: CASSTRAYNEQFF.

The chain has TRBV29-1 and TRBJ1-1; 7 bases are a match to TRBD1. Trimming removed 4 bases from V and 9 bases from J; junction bases left unmatched: 8. CDR3 size: 12 residues. Germline V gene lookup returns CDR1 SQVTM and CDR2 ANQGSEA. The CDR3: CSVAIGQVQAFF. The CDR3 DNA reads as TGCAGCGTTGCCATAGGACAGGTTCAAGCTTTCTTT.

The chain is built from TRBV5-1 and TRBJ2-7; no firm D call. Between the trimmed V and J ends, which lost 4 bases and 2 bases, there was a span of 10 bases. Per the germline V gene, CDR1 is SGHRS and CDR2 is YFSETQ. CDR3 size: 13 residues. CDR3 protein: CASSTEFTYEQYF. CDR3 nucleotides: TGCGCCAGCAGCACAGAGTTCACCTACGAGCAGTACTTC. Full variable domain (outside the CDR3, taken from reference TRBV5-1 and TRBJ2-7): KAGVTQTPRYLIKTRGQQVTLSCSPISGHRSVSWYQQTPGQGLQFLFEYFSETQRNKGNFPGRFSGRQFSNSRSEMNVSTLELGDSALYLCASSTEFTYEQYFGPGTRLTVT.

This chain connects TRBV30 to TRBJ2-3; D gene uncertain. From germline, CDR1 is GTSNPN and CDR2 SVGIG (reference sequence). The CDR3 runs to 15 residues. V shed 0 bases and J shed 4 bases, with 14 bases lying between them. As DNA, the CDR3 is TGTGCCTGGAGTGTACCAGTGCATATTGCAGATACGCAGTATTTT. Its translation is CAWSVPVHIADTQYF. Full variable domain (remainder filled in from reference TRBV30 and TRBJ2-3): SQTIHQWPATLVQPVGSPLSLECTVEGTSNPNLYWYRQAAGRGLQLLFYSVGIGQISSEVPQNLSASRPQDRQFILSSKKLLLSDSGFYLCAWSVPVHIADTQYFGPGTRLTVL.

This chain joins TRBV9 and TRBJ2-1; TRBD2 matches at 11 bases. The germline CDR1 and CDR2 sequences are SGDLS and YYNGEE. V was pared by 4 bases and J by 3 bases, with 9 bases of the junction left unmatched. CDR3 size: 17 residues. CDR3 sequence: CASSPDPTSGSYNEQFF. The CDR3 DNA sequence: TGTGCCAGCAGCCCAGACCCTACTAGCGGGAGCTACAATGAGCAGTTCTTC.

This clone turned up a few times. This rearrangement joins TRBV10-2 to TRBJ2-3; weak D call: TRBD1 (5 bases). Trimming stripped 6 bases from V and 2 bases from J, with 12 bases between. This CDR3 has 14 residues. CDR1 and CDR2 from the germline V gene are WSHSY and SAAADI. CDR3 amino acids: CASRSGRSTDTQYF. The CDR3 nucleotides read TGCGCCAGCAGATCAGGGCGGTCCACAGATACGCAGTATTTT.

This chain links TRBV6-4 with TRBJ1-6, with D uncertain. V was cut by 6 bases and J by 7 bases, with 10 bases left in between. Germline V gene data show CDR1 as MRHNA and CDR2 as SNTAGT. The CDR3 consists of 13 residues. The CDR3 reads CASSPLLNSPLHF. The CDR3, as DNA: TGTGCCAGCAGCCCCCTGTTAAATTCACCCCTCCACTTT.

The chain recombines TRBV4-3 with TRBJ2-7; D unresolved. V lost 1 base to trimming and J lost 2 bases, with 15 bases between them. The length of the CDR3 is 16 residues. The germline V gene encodes CDR1 LGHNA and CDR2 YSLEER. The CDR3 DNA reads as TGCGCCAGCAGCCAAGTTGCAGGCGTTACAACCTACGAGCAGTACTTC. Its protein is CASSQVAGVTTYEQYF.

V is TRBV29-1 and J is TRBJ2-2; 7 bases fit TRBD1. CDR1 and CDR2 (germline): SQVTM, ANQGSEA. V lost 7 bases, J lost 0 bases, and 2 bases stayed unmatched. The CDR3 runs to 13 residues. The CDR3 here is CSAQGTNTGELFF. For the CDR3, the DNA is TGCAGCGCACAGGGGACGAACACCGGGGAGCTGTTTTTT.

J is TRBJ2-2 and V is TRBV2; D remains unclear. CDR1 and CDR2 from the germline V gene are SNHLY and FYNNEI. The V end was cut by 0 bases, the J end by 5 bases, with 10 bases between. The CDR3 length is 15 residues. The CDR3 nucleotides are TGTGCCAGCAGTGAAGCTTCCGGTTCGACCGGGGAGCTGTTTTTT. It is translated as CASSEASGSTGELFF.

This clone was seen once. The chain uses TRBV9 and TRBJ1-4; TRBD1 aligns across 9 bases. CDR3 length equals 16 residues. With 4 bases clipped from V and 5 bases from J, the junction kept 9 bases outside the gene matches. In germline, CDR1 is SGDLS, CDR2 YYNGEE. The CDR3 loop reads CASSHGTGIMNEKLFF. For the CDR3, the DNA is TGTGCCAGCAGCCACGGGACAGGGATTATGAATGAAAAACTGTTTTTT.

V is TRBV9 and J is TRBJ2-2; 11 bases are shared with TRBD2. Germline V lookup: CDR1 SGDLS, CDR2 YYNGEE. The J segment lost 4 bases and the V segment lost 2 bases, leaving 4 bases of the junction unmatched. CDR3 length: 16 residues. The CDR3 DNA follows: TGTGCCAGCAGCGTCTTTAGCGGGAGGGCCACCGGGGAGCTGTTTTTT. Protein product: CASSVFSGRATGELFF.

As DNA, the CDR3 is TGTGCCAGCAGCCCCAGAGGTTGGGAGACCCAGTACTTC. Amino acids: CASSPRGWETQYF. The chain carries TRBV27 and TRBJ2-5; D gene unclear. With 6 bases removed from V and 5 bases from J, the gap between germline ends came to 13 bases. The CDR3 runs 13 residues. The germline CDR1 and CDR2 sequences are MNHEY and SMNVEV (reference sequence).

This chain uses TRBV6-2 or TRBV6-3 with TRBJ2-7; D is unresolved. The CDR3 has 13 residues. Looked up from germline, CDR1 is MNHEY and CDR2 is SVGEGT. V gave up 6 bases and J gave up 9 bases, with 18 bases separating them. CDR3 amino acids: CASSPAAPSWQYF. In nucleotides, the CDR3 is TGTGCCAGCAGCCCTGCCGCGCCATCTTGGCAGTACTTC.

The chain has TRBV4-1 and TRBJ2-7, with TRBD1 identical over 11 bases. CDR1 is MGHRA and CDR2 is YSYEKL in the germline V gene. V trimming: 4 bases; J trimming: 2 bases; junction bases outside the gene matches: 4. The CDR3 consists of 15 residues. The CDR3 bases are TGCGCCAGCAGCCCCCGGGACAGGGGGACCTACGAGCAGTACTTC. It is translated as CASSPRDRGTYEQYF.

This clone appeared a single time. The V call is TRBV14, the J call TRBJ2-2, with D possibly matching TRBD2 (5 bases). The CDR3 loop spans 14 amino acids. CDR1 is SGHDN, CDR2 FVKESK, per germline. Trimming cost V 4 bases and J 5 bases, with 11 bases left between them. This CDR3 is CASSRRTVTGELFF. The DNA for the CDR3 is TGTGCCAGCAGCCGCCGGACTGTGACCGGGGAGCTGTTTTTT.

Notes on this clone: Other DNA sequences within the sample encode an identical CDR3. The chain links TRBV10-3 to TRBJ1-2, with D unresolved. The V gene lost 8 bases and the J gene lost 2 bases, with 9 bases spanning the gap. The CDR3 is made up of 12 amino acids. In germline, CDR1 is ENHRY, CDR2 SYGVKD. The chain's CDR3 is CAISAGNYGYTF. In DNA form, the CDR3 reads TGTGCCATCTCCGCAGGAAACTATGGCTACACCTTC.

This rearrangement joins TRBV29-1 to TRBJ2-1; TRBD2 matches at 8 bases. The CDR3 is made up of 15 amino acids. After removal of 4 bases from V and 0 bases from J, the junction contained 5 bases not matched to a gene. CDR1 is SQVTM and CDR2 is ANQGSEA in the germline V gene. The CDR3 is CSVVGGRSSYNEQFF. As DNA, the CDR3 is TGCAGCGTTGTGGGCGGGAGGTCCTCCTACAATGAGCAGTTCTTC.

This clone has just one count. The V gene is TRBV27, the J gene TRBJ1-1, with D possibly being TRBD1 (6 bases). Trimming shortened V by 1 base and J by 4 bases, and 16 bases separated the two germline ends. The CDR3 contains 16 residues. Per germline, CDR1 MNHEY and CDR2 SMNVEV (reference sequence). CDR3 residues: CASSLWQGLISTEAFF. CDR3 in DNA: TGTGCCAGCAGTTTATGGCAGGGGTTAATTAGCACTGAAGCTTTCTTT.

The V call is TRBV3-1 (or the pseudogene TRBV3-2), the J call TRBJ2-7, with TRBD2 matching 10 bases. The CDR3 runs to 15 residues. V dropped 0 bases and J dropped 3; count of bases not matched to a gene: 2. Germline CDR1 is LGHDT and CDR2 is YNNKEL (reference sequence). The CDR3: CASSQDRTSGYEQYF. For the CDR3, the DNA is TGTGCCAGCAGCCAAGATAGGACTAGCGGCTACGAGCAGTACTTC.

The chain has TRBV6-2 or TRBV6-3 and TRBJ2-7; D gene ambiguous. The CDR3 runs to 15 residues. Between the trimmed V and J ends, which lost 6 bases and 0 bases, there was a span of 15 bases. CDR1 is MNHEY, CDR2 SVGEGT, per germline. CDR3 sequence: CASSPRVVDSYEQYF. The CDR3 bases are TGTGCCAGCAGCCCCCGGGTTGTCGACTCCTACGAGCAGTACTTC.

The CDR3 nucleotides read TGTGCCAGCAGCTTAGGGTCGAGACCAGGCGATTCACCCCTCCACTTT. Translated, it gives CASSLGSRPGDSPLHF. This chain uses TRBV7-6 with TRBJ1-6, with D hard to call. This CDR3 spans 16 amino acids. Trimming removed 1 base at V and 8 bases at J, with 15 bases between. Looked up from germline, CDR1 is SGHVS and CDR2 is FNYEAQ.

This chain joins TRBV7-6 and TRBJ2-1; 11 positions match TRBD2. Germline loops: CDR1 SGHVS, CDR2 FNYEAQ. This CDR3 comprises 15 residues. The V gene end was trimmed by 1 base and the J gene end by 8 bases; junction bases not matched to a gene: 4. The CDR3 DNA sequence: TGTGCCAGCAGCTTAGGACTAGCGGGAATCGATGAGCAGTTCTTC. Its protein is CASSLGLAGIDEQFF.

This sequence joins TRBV5-4 and TRBJ2-1; tentative D call: TRBD2 (5 bases). The V and J ends lost 4 bases and 0 bases respectively, with 17 bases between them. This CDR3 comprises 17 residues. Per germline, CDR1 SGHNT and CDR2 YYREEE (reference sequence). The chain's CDR3 is CASSPRRATSSYNEQFF. The CDR3 nucleotides read TGTGCCAGCAGCCCACGGCGGGCGACCTCCTCCTACAATGAGCAGTTCTTC. The full variable domain, with the rest looked up from reference TRBV5-4 and TRBJ2-1, is ETGVTQSPTHLIKTRGQQVTLRCSSQSGHNTVSWYQQALGQGPQFIFQYYREEENGRGNFPPRFSGLQFPNYSSELNVNALELDDSALYLCASSPRRATSSYNEQFFGPGTRLTVL.

The CDR3 loop reads CASSRVFAVDEQFF. The CDR3 DNA reads as TGTGCCAGCAGCCGGGTCTTTGCGGTCGATGAGCAGTTCTTC. The chain joins TRBV6-5 to TRBJ2-1; the D is unclear. The CDR3 extends over 14 amino acids. Germline values: CDR1 MNHEY, CDR2 SVGAGI. Trimming cost V 6 bases and J 8 bases, with 17 bases left between them.

This clone appeared once. The chain joins TRBV2 to TRBJ1-4; the D is unclear. The CDR3 contains 11 residues. Germline V CDR1 and CDR2: SNHLY, FYNNEI. Trimming cost V 3 bases and J 8 bases, with 4 bases left between them. The CDR3 reads CASSDREKLFF. CDR3 in DNA: TGTGCCAGCAGTGATCGGGAAAAACTGTTTTTT.

This sequence joins TRBV5-6 and TRBJ2-7; tentatively, D is TRBD2 (5 bases). CDR3 length: 17 amino acids. The V end was cut by 2 bases, the J end by 6 bases, with 24 bases between. CDR1 and CDR2 from the germline V gene are SGHDT and YYEEEE. Here the CDR3 reads CASSLGGFDNRWGEQYF. CDR3 nucleotide sequence: TGTGCCAGCAGCTTAGGAGGTTTTGACAACAGATGGGGCGAGCAGTACTTC. Full variable domain (outside the CDR3, taken from reference TRBV5-6 and TRBJ2-7): DAGVTQSPTHLIKTRGQQVTLRCSPKSGHDTVSWYQQALGQGPQFIFQYYEEEERQRGNFPDRFSGHQFPNYSSELNVNALLLGDSALYLCASSLGGFDNRWGEQYFGPGTRLTVT.

The chain employs TRBV24-1 and TRBJ1-2, with D perhaps matching TRBD1 (5 bases). Deletions cut 4 bases from V and 6 bases from J, with 14 bases between. The CDR3 covers 14 residues. From germline, CDR1 is KGHDR and CDR2 SFDVKD. CDR3 in amino acids: CATSESIGAHGYTF. The CDR3 DNA follows: TGTGCCACCAGTGAGAGTATAGGGGCCCATGGCTACACCTTC.

The rearrangement joins TRBV6-5 to TRBJ1-3; 7 bases are shared with TRBD1. This CDR3 spans 15 amino acids. Losses at the gene ends were 2 bases for V and 7 bases for J; bases not matched to a gene: 8. The germline CDR1 and CDR2 sequences are MNHEY and SVGAGI. CDR3 sequence: CASSYGRTGENTIYF. In nucleotides, the CDR3 is TGTGCCAGCAGTTACGGGAGGACAGGAGAGAACACCATATATTTT.